A selection of T cell receptor beta chains follows, all from one sample in a study of blood T cell repertoires in COVID-19. Produced via immunoSEQ multiplex PCR; TCRdb's table is partial and in-frame only. The sample has 200,000 to 300,000 clones, 70% to 90% seen once. The specimen was peripheral blood. These receptor sequences come from a woman aged 55-69 years with COVID-19, enrolled during active disease. Each CDR3 is given with its conserved first and last residue. Each record gives: clone size, D gene, V gene, J gene, CDR3 DNA, CDR3 protein. A D gene is named only where the DNA matches it firmly. A row's size may be missing; if present it is once, few, many or a size class.

>.|.|TRBV28|TRBJ2-7
TGTGCCAGCAGTCCCTCTAGATACGAGCAGTACTTC
CASSPSRYEQYF
>.|.|TRBV9|TRBJ1-2
TGTGCCAGCAGCAAAGACGGAGCCTATGGCTACACCTTC
CASSKDGAYGYTF
>.|.|TRBV28|TRBJ1-2
TGTGCCAGCAGTTTAAGAGGGAGAGGCGATGGCTACACCTTC
CASSLRGRGDGYTF
>.|.|TRBV5-3|TRBJ1-6
TGTGCCAGAAGCCTCCCCTGGACTTATTCACCCCTCCACTTT
CARSLPWTYSPLHF
>.|TRBD2|TRBV9|TRBJ2-5
TGTGCCAGCAGCGTTAGCGGGAGGGAGACCCAGTACTTC
CASSVSGRETQYF
>.|TRBD2|TRBV7-9|TRBJ2-7
TGTGCCAGCAGCTTAAGAAGCGGGAGCCTCGGCGAGCAGTACTTC
CASSLRSGSLGEQYF
>.|.|TRBV6-4|TRBJ1-5
TGTGCCAGCAGTGACTTCCGCAGGGGAGCCCGCAATCAGCCCCAGCATTTT
CASSDFRRGARNQPQHF
>.|.|TRBV6-2/TRBV6-3|TRBJ2-7
TGTGCCAGCAGTGGAGCCCGGACCTACGAGCAGTACTTC
CASSGARTYEQYF
>.|TRBD1|TRBV7-8|TRBJ2-5
TGTGCCAGCAGCTTAGCGGGACAGGGAGGGGAGACCCAGTACTTC
CASSLAGQGGETQYF
>.|TRBD1|TRBV15|TRBJ1-4
TGTGCCACCAGCCGAGACAGGGGTGAAAAACTGTTTTTT
CATSRDRGEKLFF
>.|.|TRBV12-3/TRBV12-4|TRBJ2-3
TGTGCCAGCAGACTCGGGGGCACAGATACGCAGTATTTT
CASRLGGTDTQYF
>.|TRBD2|TRBV7-9|TRBJ2-5
TGTGCCAGCAGCTTGGAGGGACTAGCGGGATTTGGAGAGACCCAGTACTTC
CASSLEGLAGFGETQYF
>.|.|TRBV6-1|TRBJ1-1
TGTGCCAGCAGTGGAAGACCCACGGGGGTTATGAACACTGAAGCTTTCTTT
CASSGRPTGVMNTEAFF
>.|.|TRBV7-6|TRBJ2-7
TGTGCCAGCAGCTTGGCCTCAGGGGCCCTAACCTACGAGCAGTACTTC
CASSLASGALTYEQYF
>.|.|TRBV7-2|TRBJ2-7
TGTGCCAGCAGCGTAGGTCGCTCCTACGAGCAGTACTTC
CASSVGRSYEQYF
>.|.|TRBV5-4|TRBJ2-2
TGTGCCAGCAGTCTTCAATCAGGGGACACCGGGGAGCTGTTTTTT
CASSLQSGDTGELFF
>.|.|TRBV7-8|TRBJ2-3
TGTGCCAGCGGCTCGCGGAGGCTAACCACAGATACGCAGTATTTT
CASGSRRLTTDTQYF
>.|.|TRBV18|TRBJ1-1
TGTGCCAGCTCACCAATTGGGGGCTACACTGAAGCTTTCTTT
CASSPIGGYTEAFF
>.|TRBD1|TRBV3-1/TRBV3-2|TRBJ1-2
TGTGCCAGCAGCCAAGATCTTAAGGGACAGGACCACTATGGCTACACCTTC
CASSQDLKGQDHYGYTF
>few|.|TRBV5-1|TRBJ2-3
TGCGCCAGCAGCTTCCAAATTGCGACAGATACGCAGTATTTT
CASSFQIATDTQYF
>.|TRBD2|TRBV24-1|TRBJ2-2
TGTGCCACCAGTGATCCGGGACTAGCGATGAACACCGGGGAGCTGTTTTTT
CATSDPGLAMNTGELFF
>once|.|TRBV5-1|TRBJ1-4
TGCGCCAGCAGCTCAGGGCTTTCGGGTGAAAAACTGTTTTTT
CASSSGLSGEKLFF
>.|.|TRBV9|TRBJ1-1
TGTGCCAGCAGCGTAGTCGTCGGGGGCACTGAAGCTTTCTTT
CASSVVVGGTEAFF
>.|.|TRBV11-2|TRBJ2-1
TGTGCCAGCAGCTTATTCAGGGGAAATTACAATGAGCAGTTCTTC
CASSLFRGNYNEQFF
>.|TRBD2|TRBV11-3|TRBJ2-5
TGTGCCAGCAGCTTAAGGCTAGCGGGAAATCAAGAGACCCAGTACTTC
CASSLRLAGNQETQYF
>once|TRBD2|TRBV7-3|TRBJ2-1
TGTGCCAGCAGCTATAGCGGGGTCTACAATGAGCAGTTCTTC
CASSYSGVYNEQFF
>.|.|TRBV6-5|TRBJ1-1
.
CASSTSGQLNTEAFF